Presented here are 3 T cell receptor beta chains from one specimen sequenced in a study of blood T cell repertoires in COVID-19. Some clones are missing from TCRdb's copy, which holds only in-frame ones; the method was immunoSEQ multiplex PCR. This table has about 270,000 clones, 70% to 90% appearing once. Input material: peripheral blood. These receptors were collected from a woman aged 70-85 years with COVID-19, enrolled during active disease.

This clone was observed a single time. This sequence joins TRBV18 and TRBJ1-2, with 7 nucleotides matching TRBD1. The CDR3 is 16 amino acids. Germline V CDR1 and CDR2: KGHSH, LQKENI. V lost 2 bases to trimming and J lost 7 bases; unmatched junction nucleotides: 13. The CDR3 loop reads CASSPNVPGGSAGYTF. Written as DNA, the CDR3 is TGTGCCAGCTCACCAAACGTCCCAGGGGGTTCTGCTGGCTACACCTTC. The full variable domain, in which reference TRBV18 and TRBJ1-2 provide the parts outside the CDR3, is NAGVMQNPRHLVRRRGQEARLRCSPMKGHSHVYWYRQLPEEGLKFMVYLQKENIIDESGMPKERFSAEFPKEGPSILRIQQVVRGDSAAYFCASSPNVPGGSAGYTFGSGTRLTVV.

The rearrangement uses TRBV19 and TRBJ2-7, with 9 positions matching TRBD1. Germline V gene lookup returns CDR1 LNHDA and CDR2 SQIVND (reference sequence). V dropped 8 bases and J dropped 5; count of bases not matched to a gene: 4. This CDR3 region has 12 residues. The CDR3: CASGDRAHEQYF. The CDR3 DNA reads as TGTGCCAGTGGGGACAGGGCCCACGAGCAGTACTTC.

This rearrangement joins TRBV7-8 to TRBJ1-5; 8 bases align to TRBD1. This CDR3 region has 13 residues. J was trimmed by 5 bases and V by 5 bases; bases with no gene match: 2. Germline lookup yields CDR1 SGHVS and CDR2 FQNEAQ. As DNA, the CDR3 is TGTGCCAGCAGCCAGGACAGGGATCAGCCCCAGCATTTT. Its protein is CASSQDRDQPQHF.